The next 28 T cell receptor beta chains were all read from a single sample in a study of technical replicates of blood from several donors. The data were produced by immunoSEQ multiplex PCR, yet TCRdb's version contains in-frame clones alone and is incomplete. Among 50,000 to 65,000 clones listed, roughly 89% were seen once. Sequenced material: PBMCs. The receptors shown here come from a human donor in good health. Some clones in this sample may be carry-over from other donors' samples.

This rearrangement joins TRBV7-2 to TRBJ2-6; D is unclear. CDR3 length: 12 amino acids. V dropped 8 bases and J dropped 3 bases, with 5 bases sitting between them. Germline CDR1 reads SGHTA; CDR2 reads FQGNSA. The CDR3 bases are TGTGCCAGCGGAGATGGGGCCAACGTCCTGACTTTC. This sequence encodes CASGDGANVLTF.

The chain joins TRBV6-5 to TRBJ2-1, with 7 nucleotides matching TRBD2. V trimming: 5 bases; J trimming: 3 bases; junction bases outside the gene matches: 4. Germline assignment: CDR1 MNHEY and CDR2 SVGAGI. This CDR3 has 14 amino acids. Here the CDR3 reads CASSAGVGYNEQFF. The DNA for the CDR3 is TGTGCCAGCAGTGCGGGGGTGGGCTACAATGAGCAGTTCTTC.

This chain connects TRBV7-2 to TRBJ1-3; D uncertain. CDR1 SGHTA and CDR2 FQGNSA come from the germline V gene. The CDR3 consists of 16 residues. V gave up 2 bases and J gave up 0 bases, with 11 bases separating them. In nucleotides, the CDR3 is TGTGCCAGCAGCTTATTCGAGGGTCTCTCTGGAAACACCATATATTTT. It yields the protein CASSLFEGLSGNTIYF.

This clone appeared a few times. V is TRBV11-3 and J is TRBJ1-1; no reliable D call. The CDR3 is made up of 13 amino acids. Germline CDR1 and CDR2: SGHNT and YENEEA. V lost 2 bases to trimming and J lost 3 bases, with 7 bases between them. CDR3 residues: CASSLMRDTEAFF. The CDR3 DNA reads as TGTGCCAGCAGCTTAATGAGGGACACTGAAGCTTTCTTT.

The chain has TRBV5-1 and TRBJ1-2; 8 bases fit TRBD1. Trimming at V came to 4 bases and at J to 6 bases, leaving 11 bases not matched to a gene. The CDR3 length is 15 residues. Looked up from germline, CDR1 is SGHRS and CDR2 is YFSETQ. CDR3 in amino acids: CASSGSAGTGNGYTF. The CDR3 DNA sequence: TGCGCCAGCAGCGGATCCGCCGGGACAGGAAATGGCTACACCTTC.

The chain carries TRBV10-3 and TRBJ1-5; D is ambiguous. This CDR3 comprises 14 residues. Germline lookup yields CDR1 ENHRY and CDR2 SYGVKD. Trimming removed 2 bases from V and 4 bases from J, with 9 bases in between. The CDR3 region is CAISEADGNQPQHF. The CDR3 nucleotides are TGTGCCATCAGTGAGGCAGACGGGAATCAGCCCCAGCATTTT.

CDR3 amino acids: CASSLAGTSKNIQYF. The CDR3 DNA is TGTGCCAGCAGTTTAGCCGGGACTAGCAAAAACATTCAGTACTTC. The chain uses TRBV27 and TRBJ2-4; 8 nucleotides align to TRBD2. Unmatched junction bases numbered 3, after V lost 2 bases and J lost 3 bases. This CDR3 has 15 residues. Germline loops: CDR1 MNHEY, CDR2 SMNVEV (reference sequence).

V usage is TRBV25-1 and J usage is TRBJ1-5; 9 bases line up with TRBD1. From germline, CDR1 is MGHDK and CDR2 SYGVNS. This CDR3 is 17 amino acids long. The V and J ends lost 3 bases and 5 bases, in that order; junction bases with no gene match: 11. CDR3 region: CASSDTPGQGEHQPQHF. CDR3 bases: TGTGCCAGCAGTGACACGCCGGGACAGGGAGAACATCAGCCCCAGCATTTT.

This chain joins TRBV5-6 and TRBJ1-3, with D unclear. The CDR3 spans 15 residues. The V and J ends lost 6 bases and 0 bases respectively, with 13 bases between them. Germline CDR1 is SGHDT and CDR2 is YYEEEE. In DNA, the CDR3 is TGTGCCAGCACCCGGGCGGGCAGCTCTGGAAACACCATATATTTT. It encodes CASTRAGSSGNTIYF.

The chain links TRBV7-9 to TRBJ1-3; no clear D gene. This CDR3 region has 16 residues. Germline CDR1 SEHNR, CDR2 FQNEAQ (reference sequence). Trimming shortened V by 5 bases and J by 0 bases, and 14 bases separated the two germline ends. The CDR3 loop reads CASSLQISSSGNTIYF. Here the CDR3 DNA reads TGTGCCAGCAGCCTCCAGATTTCTAGCTCTGGAAACACCATATATTTT.

The chain employs TRBV19 and TRBJ2-1, with 12 bases aligning to TRBD2. Germline V gene lookup returns CDR1 LNHDA and CDR2 SQIVND (reference sequence). The CDR3 contains 14 residues. The V and J ends lost 6 bases and 5 bases, in that order; junction bases with no gene match: 2. Here the CDR3 reads CASRRLAGDNEQFF. The CDR3 bases are TGTGCCAGTAGGCGACTAGCGGGGGACAATGAGCAGTTCTTC.

The genes are TRBV6-5 and TRBJ1-6; D uncertain. CDR3 length: 14 residues. Germline V gene sequence: CDR1 MNHEY, CDR2 SVGAGI. Trimming shortened V by 5 bases and J by 9 bases, and 14 bases separated the two germline ends. The CDR3: CASSTGSLGSPLHF. The CDR3 DNA reads as TGTGCCAGCAGTACGGGGAGTTTGGGTTCACCCCTCCACTTT.

The CDR3 nucleotides are TGTGCCACCAGCAGAGATAGCCAGGGGGCAGATACGCAGTATTTT. It codes for CATSRDSQGADTQYF. The V call is TRBV15, the J call TRBJ2-3, with 7 nucleotides matching TRBD1. Germline V gene lookup returns CDR1 LNHNV and CDR2 YYDKDF (reference sequence). The CDR3 covers 15 residues. Trimming cost V 0 bases and J 4 bases; bases outside gene matches: 4.

V and J are TRBV6-1 and TRBJ2-4, with TRBD1 matching 8 bases. This CDR3 region has 18 residues. Germline CDR1 is MNHNS and CDR2 is SASEGT. Germline trimming cut 0 bases from V and 0 bases from J; bases unmatched to any gene: 7. DNA of the CDR3: TGTGCCAGCAGTGAAGCGTCAGGGGGCTATCTAGCCAAAAACATTCAGTACTTC. This codes for CASSEASGGYLAKNIQYF.

This chain joins TRBV12-2 and TRBJ2-6; the table names TRBD2, a call not compared with the DNA. TRBV12-2 is a recognized pseudogene. CDR3 size: 21 residues. CDR3: CASRLASRTSGRAGGANVLTF. In DNA, the CDR3 is TGTGCAAGTCGCTTAGCGTCCAGGACTAGCGGGAGGGCCGGTGGGGCCAACGTCCTGACTTTC.

The V call is TRBV4-2, the J call TRBJ1-1, with D hard to call. CDR1 and CDR2 (germline): LGHNA, YNFKEQ. V dropped 7 bases and J dropped 2 bases, with 20 bases sitting between them. The CDR3 loop spans 16 amino acids. The CDR3 loop is CASTINPPGDNTEAFF. The DNA of the CDR3 is TGTGCCAGCACTATCAATCCGCCGGGAGATAACACTGAAGCTTTCTTT.

The V call is TRBV25-1, the J call TRBJ2-1; 9 bases are shared with TRBD1. Per germline, CDR1 MGHDK and CDR2 SYGVNS. V dropped 8 bases and J dropped 6; count of bases not matched to a gene: 8. The CDR3 extends over 14 amino acids. Written as DNA, the CDR3 is TGTGCCAGCGCCGGGACAGGGATGATCAATGAGCAGTTCTTC. Amino acids: CASAGTGMINEQFF.

The rearrangement uses TRBV6-6 and TRBJ1-1, with a weak D call TRBD1 (5 bases). CDR1 and CDR2 from the germline V gene are MNHNY and SVGAGI (reference sequence). CDR3 size: 15 residues. Trimming cost V 6 bases and J 8 bases, with 22 bases left between them. CDR3 sequence reads: CASSQTFTGPDEAFF. CDR3 nucleotides: TGTGCCAGCAGCCAGACCTTTACAGGCCCGGACGAAGCTTTCTTT.

The chain uses TRBV7-7 and TRBJ1-2; 9 bases map to TRBD1. Germline CDR1 and CDR2: SSHAT and FNYEAQ (reference sequence). The CDR3 has 15 residues. Unmatched junction bases numbered 7, after V lost 2 bases and J lost 6 bases. The CDR3, as DNA: TGTGCCAGCAGCTTAAGCACAGGGGGCGCCAATGGCTACACCTTC. This gives the protein CASSLSTGGANGYTF. Looking up the rest from reference TRBV7-7 and TRBJ1-2 gives the full variable domain: GAGVSQSPRYKVTKRGQDVTLRCDPISSHATLYWYQQALGQGPEFLTYFNYEAQPDKSGLPSDRFSAERPEGSISTLTIQRTEQRDSAMYRCASSLSTGGANGYTFGSGTRLTVV.

V gene TRBV11-1 combines with J gene TRBJ2-3; no firm D call. With 5 bases removed from V and 8 bases from J, the gap between germline ends came to 11 bases. Germline V gene lookup returns CDR1 SGHAT and CDR2 FQDESV (reference sequence). The CDR3 length is 12 residues. The CDR3 DNA reads as TGTGCCAGCAGCCTGGAGTTGGGTACGCAGTATTTT. Translation gives CASSLELGTQYF.

V is TRBV9 and J is TRBJ1-2, with 11 bases lining up with TRBD1. Germline loops: CDR1 SGDLS, CDR2 YYNGEE. The J segment lost 8 bases and the V segment lost 2 bases, leaving 17 bases of the junction unmatched. The CDR3 is 18 amino acids. The CDR3 sequence: CASSVDEDRGRILRGYTF. Written as DNA, the CDR3 is TGTGCCAGCAGCGTCGACGAGGACAGGGGGCGAATCTTAAGGGGCTACACCTTC.

This rearrangement joins TRBV7-8 to TRBJ2-7; D may be TRBD2 (5 bases). The germline V gene encodes CDR1 SGHVS and CDR2 FQNEAQ. CDR3 length: 14 residues. The V gene lost 5 bases and the J gene lost 1 base, with 12 bases spanning the gap. CDR3 nucleotide sequence: TGTGCCAGCAGCACCGGACTTCTATCCTACGAGCAGTACTTC. Protein product: CASSTGLLSYEQYF.

The chain uses TRBV5-4 and TRBJ1-2; 9 nucleotides agree with TRBD1. CDR1 SGHNT and CDR2 YYREEE come from the germline V gene (reference sequence). V trimming: 4 bases; J trimming: 4 bases; junction bases outside the gene matches: 8. The CDR3 extends over 15 amino acids. CDR3 loop: CASSVTGGRVYGYTF. CDR3 DNA sequence: TGTGCCAGCAGCGTAACAGGGGGCCGCGTCTATGGCTACACCTTC.

DNA for the CDR3: TGTGCCAGCAGCCAGGGTCTCCGCGGGAGTCACACCGGGGAGCTGTTTTTT. Translating it yields CASSQGLRGSHTGELFF. This sequence joins TRBV4-2 and TRBJ2-2; TRBD2 agrees at 7 bases. Germline V gene sequence: CDR1 LGHNA, CDR2 YNFKEQ. The CDR3 is 17 residues long. V lost 3 bases to trimming and J lost 3 bases; unmatched junction nucleotides: 10.

The J gene is TRBJ1-2, the V gene TRBV30; D ambiguous. V lost 4 bases, J lost 0 bases, and 12 bases lay in between. Germline V CDR1 and CDR2: GTSNPN, SVGIG (reference sequence). The CDR3 has 14 amino acids. The chain's CDR3 is CAWTGSVANYGYTF. DNA of the CDR3: TGTGCCTGGACGGGTTCCGTAGCTAACTATGGCTACACCTTC.

This chain uses TRBV9 with TRBJ1-1; a weak D match, TRBD1 (6 bases). Germline V gives CDR1 SGDLS, CDR2 YYNGEE. Trimming stripped 4 bases from V and 11 bases from J, with 21 bases between. CDR3 length: 14 residues. As DNA, the CDR3 is TGTGCCAGCAGCTCCCAACCAAAGGGGGTGAGGGCTTTCTTT. Translating it yields CASSSQPKGVRAFF.

The rearrangement links TRBV12-5 to TRBJ1-4; the D is unclear. CDR3 length: 14 residues. The germline V and J ends were trimmed by 5 bases and 10 bases, with 17 bases remaining between them. CDR1 and CDR2 from the germline V gene are LGHNT and FRNRAP. CDR3 nucleotides: TGTGCTAGTGGTGCGTCGGTTGCGTCGGGAAAACTGTTTTTT. It is translated as CASGASVASGKLFF.

This chain uses TRBV27 with TRBJ2-1, with 8 bases identical to TRBD2. There are 16 residues in the CDR3. Unmatched junction bases numbered 7, after V lost 3 bases and J lost 3 bases. Per germline, CDR1 MNHEY and CDR2 SMNVEV (reference sequence). The CDR3 DNA is TGTGCCAGCAGTTTGGTTAGCGGGAATTTCTACAATGAGCAGTTCTTC. Its translation: CASSLVSGNFYNEQFF.